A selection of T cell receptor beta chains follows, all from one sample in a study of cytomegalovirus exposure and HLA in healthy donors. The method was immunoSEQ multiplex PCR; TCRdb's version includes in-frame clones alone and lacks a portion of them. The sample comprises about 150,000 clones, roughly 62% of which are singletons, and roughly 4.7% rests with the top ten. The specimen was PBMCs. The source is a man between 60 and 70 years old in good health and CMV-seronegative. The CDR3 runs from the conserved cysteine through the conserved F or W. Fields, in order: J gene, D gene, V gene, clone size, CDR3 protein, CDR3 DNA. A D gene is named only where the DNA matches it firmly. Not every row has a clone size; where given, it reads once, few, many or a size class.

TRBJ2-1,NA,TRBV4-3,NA,CASSRDDRSSYNEQFF,TGCGCCAGCAGCCGGGACGACAGGAGCTCCTACAATGAGCAGTTCTTC
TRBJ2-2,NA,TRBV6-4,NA,CASSAGIYTGELFF,TGTGCCAGCAGTGCGGGAATTTACACCGGGGAGCTGTTTTTT
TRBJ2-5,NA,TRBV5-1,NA,CASSLAAGPLETQYF,TGCGCCAGCAGCTTGGCAGCGGGTCCGCTGGAGACCCAGTACTTC
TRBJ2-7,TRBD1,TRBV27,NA,CASSSGQGISYEQYF,TGTGCCAGCAGTTCGGGACAGGGGATCTCCTACGAGCAGTACTTC
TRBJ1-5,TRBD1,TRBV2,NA,CASRQTRTGAGNQPQHF,TGTGCCAGCAGGCAAACTCGGACAGGGGCGGGCAATCAGCCCCAGCATTTT
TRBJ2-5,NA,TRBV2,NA,CASLRELKETQYF,TGTGCCAGCCTAAGGGAGCTGAAAGAGACCCAGTACTTC
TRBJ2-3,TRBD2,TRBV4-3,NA,CASSQDSGGDSGSDTQYF,TGCGCCAGCAGCCAAGATAGCGGAGGAGATAGCGGGTCAGATACGCAGTATTTT
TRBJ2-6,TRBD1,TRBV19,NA,CASSTPGQSNVLTF,TGTGCCAGTAGTACACCGGGACAGAGCAACGTCCTGACTTTC
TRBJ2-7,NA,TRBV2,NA,CASTLVAQAYEQYF,TGTGCCAGCACTCTAGTCGCCCAAGCGTACGAGCAGTACTTC
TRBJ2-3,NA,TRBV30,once,CAWSRHTTGYHTDTQYF,TGTGCCTGGAGTAGGCACACTACGGGTTATCACACCGATACGCAGTATTTT